The 26 T cell receptor beta chains below come from one sample, sequenced in a study of cytomegalovirus exposure and HLA in healthy donors. Both 60 Vbeta primers and 13 Jbeta primers went into the PCR. Here immunoSEQ multiplex PCR was the method, and the copy in TCRdb shows in-frame clones only, minus some. The data hold 90,000 to 100,000 clones, with less than 80% observed a single time. Sequenced material: PBMCs. Source of these receptors: a boy aged 5 to 17 in good health and CMV-seropositive.

V gene TRBV5-1 combines with J gene TRBJ2-3; unclear D gene. This CDR3 spans 12 amino acids. Trimming removed 1 base at V and 11 bases at J, with 11 bases between. Per the germline V gene, CDR1 is SGHRS and CDR2 is YFSETQ. This CDR3 reads CASSLNPGGQYF. CDR3 DNA sequence: TGCGCCAGCAGCTTGAACCCTGGCGGGCAGTATTTT. Looking up the rest from reference TRBV5-1 and TRBJ2-3 gives the full variable domain: KAGVTQTPRYLIKTRGQQVTLSCSPISGHRSVSWYQQTPGQGLQFLFEYFSETQRNKGNFPGRFSGRQFSNSRSEMNVSTLELGDSALYLCASSLNPGGQYFGPGTRLTVL.

This rearrangement joins TRBV5-1 to TRBJ1-1, with 7 bases that match TRBD1. The ends lost 4 bases at V and 1 base at J; junction bases unmatched: 7. The CDR3 spans 15 residues. Germline V gives CDR1 SGHRS, CDR2 YFSETQ. The chain's CDR3 is CASSDQTGWNTEAFF. CDR3 DNA sequence: TGCGCCAGCAGCGATCAGACAGGGTGGAACACTGAAGCTTTCTTT.

The V gene is TRBV5-6, the J gene TRBJ1-1; D call uncertain. This CDR3 region has 12 residues. Germline CDR1 reads SGHDT; CDR2 reads YYEEEE. V was cut by 4 bases and J by 8 bases, with 12 bases left in between. The CDR3 loop is CASSGEAREAFF. CDR3 sequence (DNA): TGTGCCAGCAGCGGGGAGGCCAGGGAAGCTTTCTTT.

The chain recombines TRBV27 with TRBJ2-2, with 9 positions matching TRBD1. CDR3 length equals 16 residues. From germline, CDR1 is MNHEY and CDR2 SMNVEV (reference sequence). V trimming: 1 base; J trimming: 6 bases; junction bases outside the gene matches: 6. The CDR3 coding sequence is TGTGCCAGCAGTTTATATACAGGGGGCTCCCCCGGGGAGCTGTTTTTT. Residues: CASSLYTGGSPGELFF.

About this clone: Mismatch with germline at one junction end may stem from a read error. This chain joins TRBV7-9 and TRBJ1-5; TRBD1 is a possible D gene (6 bases). The CDR3 runs to 15 residues. Germline CDR1 and CDR2: SEHNR and FQNEAQ (reference sequence). The CDR3 region has the DNA TGTGCCAGCAGCTTAGGTTCAGGGGTGGATCAGCCCCAGAATTTT. It specifies CASSLGSGVDQPQNF.

The chain has TRBV10-1 and TRBJ2-1, with D possibly matching TRBD2 (6 bases). The CDR3 loop spans 16 amino acids. The V gene lost 0 bases and the J gene lost 5 bases, with 14 bases spanning the gap. Germline CDR1 is WNHNN and CDR2 is SYGVQD (reference sequence). The chain's CDR3 is CASSESSGLPNNEQFF. CDR3 bases: TGCGCCAGCAGTGAGTCGAGCGGGCTCCCAAACAATGAGCAGTTCTTC.

This clone appeared once. This sequence joins TRBV5-6 and TRBJ2-7; 8 bases line up with TRBD2. CDR1 SGHDT and CDR2 YYEEEE come from the germline V gene. This CDR3 has 15 amino acids. V lost 3 bases to trimming and J lost 3 bases; unmatched junction nucleotides: 8. The CDR3 reads CASSSLGSGSYEQYF. In DNA form, the CDR3 reads TGTGCCAGCAGCTCCCTCGGGAGCGGGAGCTACGAGCAGTACTTC.

This clone has more than one count but fewer than ten. V is TRBV14 and J is TRBJ2-7, with D perhaps matching TRBD2 (6 bases). CDR1 and CDR2 (germline): SGHDN, FVKESK. The CDR3 has 15 amino acids. V lost 2 bases and J lost 5, with 16 bases in between. CDR3 loop: CASSQQGGRMDEQYF. The CDR3 DNA is TGTGCCAGCAGCCAACAAGGAGGGAGGATGGACGAGCAGTACTTC.

This chain links TRBV30 with TRBJ1-5, with TRBD1 as a possible D gene (6 bases). V was shortened by 3 bases and J by 5 bases, with 17 bases between the two germline ends. CDR3 length: 15 amino acids. The V gene's germline CDR1 is GTSNPN and CDR2 SVGIG (reference sequence). The CDR3 loop reads CAWSAKQGLDQPQHF. The CDR3, as DNA: TGTGCCTGGAGCGCAAAACAGGGTCTTGATCAGCCCCAGCATTTT.

The chain is built from TRBV4-2 and TRBJ2-1; D possibly corresponds to TRBD2 (5 bases). V lost 1 base and J 8 bases, leaving 15 bases between the germline ends. The CDR3 sequence is 15 residues long. Germline lookup yields CDR1 LGHNA and CDR2 YNFKEQ. DNA of the CDR3: TGTGCCAGCAGCCAAGGAGACGAGCGGTCCGATGAGCAGTTCTTC. Translated, it gives CASSQGDERSDEQFF.

This clone came up a few times. The chain carries TRBV5-1 and TRBJ2-7; 7 positions agree with TRBD1. J gave up 7 bases and V 3 bases, and 10 bases lay outside the gene matches. The CDR3 loop spans 14 amino acids. Per germline, CDR1 SGHRS and CDR2 YFSETQ. The CDR3: CASSWGDRDGEQYF. The CDR3 region has the DNA TGCGCCAGCAGCTGGGGAGACAGGGATGGTGAGCAGTACTTC.

This clone was seen a few times. This chain uses TRBV5-6 with TRBJ1-1; no clear D gene. V was pared by 6 bases and J by 6 bases, with 12 bases between. Germline V gene lookup returns CDR1 SGHDT and CDR2 YYEEEE. The CDR3 contains 12 residues. In nucleotides, the CDR3 is TGTGCCAGCACCTTACGACTTTCTGAAGCTTTCTTT. This sequence encodes CASTLRLSEAFF.

The chain has TRBV19 and TRBJ2-1; no clear D gene. CDR1 is LNHDA and CDR2 is SQIVND in the germline V gene (reference sequence). Trimming pared 1 base from V and 7 bases from J, leaving 17 bases between. This CDR3 comprises 16 residues. CDR3 residues: CASSIVAGSYGNEQFF. CDR3 DNA: TGTGCCAGTAGTATAGTTGCCGGGTCCTACGGGAATGAGCAGTTCTTC.

The CDR3 spells CASSVGQSNYGYTF. In nucleotides, the CDR3 is TGTGCCAGCAGCGTAGGGCAGTCTAACTATGGCTACACCTTC. The chain employs TRBV9 and TRBJ1-2; D remains unclear. Germline CDR1 SGDLS, CDR2 YYNGEE. The CDR3 runs to 14 residues. Trimming removed 0 bases from V and 0 bases from J, with 6 bases in between.

This rearrangement joins TRBV4-2 to TRBJ1-2; the D gene is possibly TRBD1 (5 bases). V lost 0 bases to trimming and J lost 8 bases, with 19 bases between them. The CDR3 totals 16 residues. CDR1 is LGHNA, CDR2 YNFKEQ, per germline. As DNA, the CDR3 is TGTGCCAGCAGCCAAGATGGCGCTATCGGAGGGGTGGGCTACACCTTC. Residues: CASSQDGAIGGVGYTF.

The gene calls are TRBV29-1 and TRBJ1-4, with TRBD1 as a possible D gene (5 bases). The CDR3 contains 14 residues. V lost 5 bases to trimming and J lost 3 bases, with 13 bases between them. Germline-derived CDR1 and CDR2 are SQVTM and ANQGSEA. The CDR3 spells CSVSGGTPNEKLFF. In DNA form, the CDR3 reads TGCAGCGTTTCTGGCGGGACCCCTAATGAAAAACTGTTTTTT. Supplemented by reference TRBV29-1 and TRBJ1-4, the full variable domain reads SAVISQKPSRDICQRGTSLTIQCQVDSQVTMMFWYRQQPGQSLTLIATANQGSEATYESGFVIDKFPISRPNLTFSTLTVSNMSPEDSSIYLCSVSGGTPNEKLFFGSGTQLSVL.

The chain recombines TRBV10-1 with TRBJ1-1, with 12 bases that match TRBD1. CDR3 size: 13 residues. Trimming at V came to 10 bases and at J to 5 bases, leaving 5 bases not matched to a gene. Germline assignment: CDR1 WNHNN and CDR2 SYGVQD (reference sequence). The CDR3 sequence: CAKGDRGRTEAFF. In nucleotides, the CDR3 is TGCGCCAAGGGGGACAGGGGGCGGACTGAAGCTTTCTTT.

The J gene is TRBJ1-2, the V gene TRBV2; 8 bases are shared with TRBD1. There are 14 residues in the CDR3. With V trimmed by 5 bases and J by 7 bases, 9 bases remained unmatched. Germline V gene data show CDR1 as SNHLY and CDR2 as FYNNEI. The CDR3 loop is CASSRGQGRGGYTF. Written as DNA, the CDR3 is TGTGCCAGCAGTCGCGGACAGGGCCGGGGTGGCTACACCTTC.

V gene TRBV5-1 combines with J gene TRBJ2-3, with 11 nucleotides matching TRBD1. The V gene's germline CDR1 is SGHRS and CDR2 YFSETQ. V shed 4 bases and J 2 bases; nucleotides not matched to a gene: 6. This CDR3 has 16 residues. CDR3 loop: CASSIPGQGVTDTQYF. The CDR3 coding sequence is TGCGCCAGCAGCATTCCGGGACAGGGGGTCACAGATACGCAGTATTTT.

The chain carries TRBV11-2 and TRBJ2-1; no definite D call. The germline gives CDR1 SGHAT, CDR2 FQNNGV. Deletions cut 0 bases from V and 2 bases from J, with 8 bases between. CDR3 size: 15 residues. The DNA for the CDR3 is TGTGCCAGCAGCTTAGAGAACCGAGCCTACAATGAGCAGTTCTTC. It encodes CASSLENRAYNEQFF.

This clone was observed a handful of times. The genes are TRBV18 and TRBJ2-6; D is unclear. The germline CDR1 and CDR2 sequences are KGHSH and LQKENI. This CDR3 region has 16 residues. V lost 0 bases to trimming and J lost 0 bases, with 6 bases between them. The CDR3 sequence is CASSPPRFSGANVLTF. The CDR3 DNA follows: TGTGCCAGCTCACCACCGCGTTTCTCTGGGGCCAACGTCCTGACTTTC. Full variable domain (outside the CDR3, taken from reference TRBV18 and TRBJ2-6): NAGVMQNPRHLVRRRGQEARLRCSPMKGHSHVYWYRQLPEEGLKFMVYLQKENIIDESGMPKERFSAEFPKEGPSILRIQQVVRGDSAAYFCASSPPRFSGANVLTFGAGSRLTVL.

This chain uses TRBV5-1 with TRBJ2-3, with 9 nucleotides matching TRBD2. This CDR3 has 15 amino acids. J was trimmed by 6 bases and V by 3 bases; bases with no gene match: 8. Germline V gene sequence: CDR1 SGHRS, CDR2 YFSETQ. The CDR3 here is CASSSSGVSFDTQYF. The CDR3 DNA sequence: TGCGCCAGCAGCTCTAGCGGGGTCTCATTCGATACGCAGTATTTT.

The V and J genes are TRBV10-2 and TRBJ2-1, with TRBD2 matching over 9 bases. V trimming: 6 bases; J trimming: 7 bases; junction bases outside the gene matches: 10. Germline-derived CDR1 and CDR2 are WSHSY and SAAADI. The CDR3 sequence is 15 residues long. The CDR3, as DNA: TGCGCCAGCAGGGAATTAGCGGGAGCCCCGAATGAGCAGTTCTTC. Its translation is CASRELAGAPNEQFF.

The rearrangement joins TRBV5-6 to TRBJ2-4; TRBD2 is a possible D gene (6 bases). Trimming removed 4 bases at V and 0 bases at J, with 8 bases between. The CDR3 is made up of 14 amino acids. From germline, CDR1 is SGHDT and CDR2 YYEEEE. The DNA for the CDR3 is TGTGCCAGCAGCACGGGACTAGCCAAAAACATTCAGTACTTC. Its protein product is CASSTGLAKNIQYF.

The chain combines TRBV6-1 with TRBJ1-6, with 7 bases fitting TRBD1. This CDR3 has 15 residues. V lost 4 bases, J lost 9 bases, and 9 bases stayed unmatched. Germline CDR1 reads MNHNS; CDR2 reads SASEGT. The chain's CDR3 is CASSVGGGVGSPLHF. The CDR3 nucleotides read TGTGCCAGCAGTGTTGGAGGGGGCGTAGGTTCACCCCTCCACTTT.

The rearrangement uses TRBV19 and TRBJ2-5, with a tentative D call TRBD1 (6 bases). V gave up 0 bases and J gave up 7 bases, with 12 bases separating them. The CDR3 spans 14 residues. Looked up from germline, CDR1 is LNHDA and CDR2 is SQIVND (reference sequence). This CDR3 reads CASSIERTVSTQYF. The CDR3 coding sequence is TGTGCCAGTAGTATAGAAAGGACAGTATCGACCCAGTACTTC. Full variable domain (missing parts from reference TRBV19 and TRBJ2-5): DGGITQSPKYLFRKEGQNVTLSCEQNLNHDAMYWYRQDPGQGLRLIYYSQIVNDFQKGDIAEGYSVSREKKESFPLTVTSAQKNPTAFYLCASSIERTVSTQYFGPGTRLLVL.